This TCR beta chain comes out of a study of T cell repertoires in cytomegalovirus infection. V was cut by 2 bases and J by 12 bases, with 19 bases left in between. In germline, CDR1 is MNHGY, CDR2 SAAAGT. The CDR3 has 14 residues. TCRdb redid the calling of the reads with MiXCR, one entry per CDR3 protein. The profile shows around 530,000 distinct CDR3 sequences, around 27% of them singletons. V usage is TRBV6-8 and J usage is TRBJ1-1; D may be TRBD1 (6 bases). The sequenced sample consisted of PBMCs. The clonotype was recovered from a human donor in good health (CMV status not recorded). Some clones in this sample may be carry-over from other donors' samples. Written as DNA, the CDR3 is TGTGCCAGCAGTTACCCTGGGGGGGGCGTGGGACCTTTCTTT. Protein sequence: CASSYPGGGVGPFF.